This TCR beta chain emerged from a study of cytomegalovirus exposure and HLA in healthy donors. Looking at the study overall: Unique TCRs numbering approximately 80 million, obtained from HLA-typed donors, made up an early data release. Genotyping showed approximately 81% of a few hundred donors falling in the Caucasian-associated ancestry cluster. Study-wide points: With high specificity and sensitivity, the classifier reportedly diagnosed cytomegalovirus status. In a later analysis, TCR association rates varied by HLA locus: DRB1 most, HLA-C fewest.

CDR1 PRHDT and CDR2 FYEKMQ come from the germline V gene (reference sequence). The length of the CDR3 is 13 residues. The J segment lost 7 bases and the V segment lost 8 bases, leaving 10 bases of the junction unmatched. Amplification used 60 Vbeta primers and 13 Jbeta primers. Produced via immunoSEQ multiplex PCR; TCRdb's table is partial and in-frame only. In the table there are about 77,000 clones, over 65% of which are singletons. About this clone itself: What it recognizes is unknown.

V and J are TRBV13 and TRBJ1-2, with 7 bases lining up with TRBD1. The receptor was derived from a middle-aged man in good health and CMV-seronegative. The sequenced sample consisted of PBMCs. CDR3 protein: CASAIGTAVGYTF. CDR3 in DNA: TGTGCCAGCGCAATCGGGACAGCGGTTGGCTACACCTTC.